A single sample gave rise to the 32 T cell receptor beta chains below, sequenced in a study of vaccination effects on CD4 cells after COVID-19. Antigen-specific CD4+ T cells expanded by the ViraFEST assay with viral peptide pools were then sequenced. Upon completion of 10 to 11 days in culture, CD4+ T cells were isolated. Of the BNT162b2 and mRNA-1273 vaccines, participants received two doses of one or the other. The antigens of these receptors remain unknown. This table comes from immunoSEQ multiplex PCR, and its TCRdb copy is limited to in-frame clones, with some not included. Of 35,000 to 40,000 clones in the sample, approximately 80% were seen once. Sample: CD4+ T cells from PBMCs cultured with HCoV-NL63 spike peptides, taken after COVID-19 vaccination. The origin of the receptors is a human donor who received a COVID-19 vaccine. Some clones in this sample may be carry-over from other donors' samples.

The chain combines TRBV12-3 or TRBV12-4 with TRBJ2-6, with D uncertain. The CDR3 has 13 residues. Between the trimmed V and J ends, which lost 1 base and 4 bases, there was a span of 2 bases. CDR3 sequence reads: CASSLVGANVLTF. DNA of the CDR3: TGTGCCAGCAGTTTAGTAGGGGCCAACGTCCTGACTTTC.

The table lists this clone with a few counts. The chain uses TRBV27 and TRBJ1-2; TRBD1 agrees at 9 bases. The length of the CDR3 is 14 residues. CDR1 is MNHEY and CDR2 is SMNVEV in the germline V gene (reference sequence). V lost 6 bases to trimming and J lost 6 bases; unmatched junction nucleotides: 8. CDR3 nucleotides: TGTGCCAGCAGGCTGGGACAGGGTCGGAATGGCTACACCTTC. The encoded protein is CASRLGQGRNGYTF.

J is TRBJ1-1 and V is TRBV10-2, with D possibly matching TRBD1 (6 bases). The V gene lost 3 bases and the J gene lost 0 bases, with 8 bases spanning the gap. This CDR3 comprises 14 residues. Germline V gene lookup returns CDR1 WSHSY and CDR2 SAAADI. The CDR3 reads CASSDQGMNTEAFF. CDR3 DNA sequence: TGCGCCAGCAGTGACCAGGGGATGAACACTGAAGCTTTCTTT.

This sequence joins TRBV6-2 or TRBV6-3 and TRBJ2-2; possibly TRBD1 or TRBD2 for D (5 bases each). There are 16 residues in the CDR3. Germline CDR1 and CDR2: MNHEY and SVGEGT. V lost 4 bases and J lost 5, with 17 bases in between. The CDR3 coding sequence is TGTGCCAGCAGTTTCGACGCCGGGACCAAAACCGGGGAGCTGTTTTTT. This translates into CASSFDAGTKTGELFF.

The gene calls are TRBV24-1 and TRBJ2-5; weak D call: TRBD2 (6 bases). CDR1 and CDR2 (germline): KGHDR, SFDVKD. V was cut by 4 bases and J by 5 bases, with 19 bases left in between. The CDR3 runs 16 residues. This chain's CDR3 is CATSDPMAGRRETQYF. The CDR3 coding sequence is TGTGCCACCAGTGACCCAATGGCGGGGCGCCGGGAGACCCAGTACTTC.

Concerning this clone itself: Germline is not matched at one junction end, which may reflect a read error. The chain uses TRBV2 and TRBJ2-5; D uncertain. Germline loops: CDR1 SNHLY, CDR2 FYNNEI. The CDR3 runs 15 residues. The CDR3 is CASKADILNQGTQYF. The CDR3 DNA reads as TGTGCCAGCAAAGCAGACATTTTGAACCAAGGGACCCAGTACTTC.

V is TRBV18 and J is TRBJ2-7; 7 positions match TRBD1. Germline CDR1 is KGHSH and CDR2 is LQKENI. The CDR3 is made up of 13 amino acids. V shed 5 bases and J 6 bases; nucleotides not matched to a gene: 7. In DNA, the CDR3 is TGTGCCAGCTCAGAGACAGGGACGAGCGAGCAGTACGTC. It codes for CASSETGTSEQYV.

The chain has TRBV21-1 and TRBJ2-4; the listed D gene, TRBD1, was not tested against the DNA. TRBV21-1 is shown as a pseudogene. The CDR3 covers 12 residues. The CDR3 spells CASNTGVNIQYF. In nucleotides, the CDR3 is TGTGCCAGCAACACAGGGGTGAACATTCAGTACTTC.

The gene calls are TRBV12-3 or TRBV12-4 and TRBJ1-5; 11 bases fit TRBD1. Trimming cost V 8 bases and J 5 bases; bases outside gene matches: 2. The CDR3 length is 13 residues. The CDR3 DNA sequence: TGTGCCAGCGGACAGGGGGCTTATCAGCCCCAGCATTTT. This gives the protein CASGQGAYQPQHF.

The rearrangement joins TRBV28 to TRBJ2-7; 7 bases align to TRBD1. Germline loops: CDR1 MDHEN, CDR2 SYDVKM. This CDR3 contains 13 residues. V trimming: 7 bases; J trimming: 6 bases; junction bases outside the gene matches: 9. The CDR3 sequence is CASNRGIRLEQYF. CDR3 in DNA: TGTGCCAGCAACAGGGGAATTCGGCTCGAGCAGTACTTC. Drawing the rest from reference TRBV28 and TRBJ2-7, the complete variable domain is DVKVTQSSRYLVKRTGEKVFLECVQDMDHENMFWYRQDPGLGLRLIYFSYDVKMKEKGDIPEGYSVSREKKERFSLILESASTNQTSMYLCASNRGIRLEQYFGPGTRLTVT.

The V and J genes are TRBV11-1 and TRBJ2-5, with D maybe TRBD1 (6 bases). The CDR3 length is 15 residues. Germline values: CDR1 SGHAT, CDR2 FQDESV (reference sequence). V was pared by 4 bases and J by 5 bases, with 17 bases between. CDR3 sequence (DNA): TGTGCCAGCAGCTGGGGACATGCCGTGGGGGAGACCCAGTACTTC. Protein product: CASSWGHAVGETQYF.

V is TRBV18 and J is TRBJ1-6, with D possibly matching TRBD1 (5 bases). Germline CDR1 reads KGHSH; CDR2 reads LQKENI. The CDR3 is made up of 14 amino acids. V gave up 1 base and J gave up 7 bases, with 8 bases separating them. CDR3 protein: CASSPRGGNSPLHF. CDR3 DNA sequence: TGTGCCAGCTCACCACGCGGGGGGAATTCACCCCTCCACTTT.

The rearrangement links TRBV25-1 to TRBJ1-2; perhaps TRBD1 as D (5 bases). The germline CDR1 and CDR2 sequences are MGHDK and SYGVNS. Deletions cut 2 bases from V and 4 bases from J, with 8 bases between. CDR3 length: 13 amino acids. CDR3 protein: CASSEQGFYGYTF. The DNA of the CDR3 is TGTGCCAGCAGTGAACAGGGTTTCTATGGCTACACCTTC.

The CDR3 DNA reads TGCGCCAGCAGCTTGGAGGCAGGGGTAATGGTTTATGAGCAGTTCTTC. As protein: CASSLEAGVMVYEQFF. The chain is built from TRBV5-1 and TRBJ2-1; possible D gene TRBD1, 6 bases. The length of the CDR3 is 16 residues. Per the germline V gene, CDR1 is SGHRS and CDR2 is YFSETQ. Trimming removed 0 bases from V and 8 bases from J, with 18 bases in between.

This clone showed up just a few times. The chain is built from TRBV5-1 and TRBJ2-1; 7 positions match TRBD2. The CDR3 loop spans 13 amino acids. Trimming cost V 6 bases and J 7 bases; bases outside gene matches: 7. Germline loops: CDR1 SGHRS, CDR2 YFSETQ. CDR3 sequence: CASTPGGRNEQFF. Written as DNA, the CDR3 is TGCGCCAGCACCCCGGGAGGTAGAAATGAGCAGTTCTTC. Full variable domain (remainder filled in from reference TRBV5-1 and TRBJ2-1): KAGVTQTPRYLIKTRGQQVTLSCSPISGHRSVSWYQQTPGQGLQFLFEYFSETQRNKGNFPGRFSGRQFSNSRSEMNVSTLELGDSALYLCASTPGGRNEQFFGPGTRLTVL.

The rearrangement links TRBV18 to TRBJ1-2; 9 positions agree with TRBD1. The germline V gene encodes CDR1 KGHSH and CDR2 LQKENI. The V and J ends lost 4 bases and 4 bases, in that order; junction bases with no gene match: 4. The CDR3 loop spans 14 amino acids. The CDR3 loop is CASSLATGGYGYTF. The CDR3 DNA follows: TGTGCCAGCTCACTAGCGACAGGGGGCTATGGCTACACCTTC.

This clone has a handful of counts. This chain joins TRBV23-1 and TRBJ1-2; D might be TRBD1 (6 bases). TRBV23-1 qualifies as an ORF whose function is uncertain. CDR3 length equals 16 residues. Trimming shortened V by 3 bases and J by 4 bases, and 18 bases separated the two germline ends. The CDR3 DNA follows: TGCGCCAGCAGTCATACCCCGCAGGGGTCGGGCTATGGCTACACCTTC. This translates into CASSHTPQGSGYGYTF.

The CDR3 spells CASSPGTEFQYV. CDR3 sequence (DNA): TGTGCCAGCAGCCCCGGGACAGAGTTTCAGTACGTC. The chain is built from TRBV7-8 and TRBJ2-7, with TRBD1 matching over 7 bases. V lost 5 bases and J lost 10; bases outside the gene matches: 8. Germline V gives CDR1 SGHVS, CDR2 FQNEAQ. The CDR3 is made up of 12 amino acids.

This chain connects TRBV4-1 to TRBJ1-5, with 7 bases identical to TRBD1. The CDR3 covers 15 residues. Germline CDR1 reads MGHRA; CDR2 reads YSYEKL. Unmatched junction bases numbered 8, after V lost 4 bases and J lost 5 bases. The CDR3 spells CASSLTGDSDQPQHF. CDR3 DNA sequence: TGCGCCAGCAGCCTAACGGGGGACAGTGATCAGCCCCAGCATTTT.

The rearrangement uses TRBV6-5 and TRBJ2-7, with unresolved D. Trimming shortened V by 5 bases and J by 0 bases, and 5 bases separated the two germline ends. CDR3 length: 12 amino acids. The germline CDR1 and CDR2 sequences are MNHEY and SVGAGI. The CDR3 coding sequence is TGTGCCAGCAGTATAGGCTCCTACGAGCAGTACGTC. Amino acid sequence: CASSIGSYEQYV.

The CDR3 coding sequence is TGTGCCAGCAGTACCGTCGGGAATAATGAAAAACTGTTTTTT. Protein sequence: CASSTVGNNEKLFF. J is TRBJ1-4 and V is TRBV5-5; no clear D gene. V lost 5 bases and J lost 4, with 12 bases in between. CDR3 length: 14 amino acids. Germline V CDR1 and CDR2: SGHKS, YYEKEE (reference sequence).

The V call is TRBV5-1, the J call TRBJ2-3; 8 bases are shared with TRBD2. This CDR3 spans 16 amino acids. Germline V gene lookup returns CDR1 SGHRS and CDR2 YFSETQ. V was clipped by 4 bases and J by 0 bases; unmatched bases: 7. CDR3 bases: TGCGCCAGCAGCGCCCGCGAGCGGGGGAGCACAGATACGCAGTATTTT. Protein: CASSARERGSTDTQYF.

Here the CDR3 reads CASSPTGLQETQYF. The CDR3 nucleotides read TGCGCCAGCAGCCCCACAGGGTTACAAGAGACCCAGTACTTC. V is TRBV5-1 and J is TRBJ2-5; TRBD1 might be the D (6 bases). CDR1 and CDR2 from the germline V gene are SGHRS and YFSETQ. The CDR3 loop spans 14 amino acids. V dropped 4 bases and J dropped 2 bases, with 12 bases sitting between them.

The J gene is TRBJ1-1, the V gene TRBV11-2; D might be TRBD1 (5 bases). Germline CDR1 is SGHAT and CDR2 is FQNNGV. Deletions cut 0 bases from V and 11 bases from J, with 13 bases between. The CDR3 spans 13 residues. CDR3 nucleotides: TGTGCCAGCAGCTTAGATGGCCCAGGGTCGGCTTTCTTT. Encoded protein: CASSLDGPGSAFF.

The CDR3 sequence: CASSPGPVNTEAFF. The CDR3 DNA reads as TGTGCCAGCAGCCCGGGACCGGTGAACACTGAAGCTTTCTTT. This chain links TRBV5-8 with TRBJ1-1; D perhaps matches TRBD1 (5 bases). This CDR3 contains 14 residues. Germline CDR1 and CDR2: SGHTS and YDEGEE. With 4 bases removed from V and 0 bases from J, the gap between germline ends came to 10 bases.

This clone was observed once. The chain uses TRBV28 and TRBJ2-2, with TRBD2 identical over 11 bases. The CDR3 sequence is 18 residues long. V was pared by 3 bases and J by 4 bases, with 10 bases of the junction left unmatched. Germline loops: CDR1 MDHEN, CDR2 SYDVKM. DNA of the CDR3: TGTGCCAGCAGTTTTTACCTAGCGGGGGGCAGAGGCACCGGGGAGCTGTTTTTT. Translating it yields CASSFYLAGGRGTGELFF. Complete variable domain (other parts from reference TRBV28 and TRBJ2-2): DVKVTQSSRYLVKRTGEKVFLECVQDMDHENMFWYRQDPGLGLRLIYFSYDVKMKEKGDIPEGYSVSREKKERFSLILESASTNQTSMYLCASSFYLAGGRGTGELFFGEGSRLTVL.

CDR3 in amino acids: CASSGAQFTDTQYF. The CDR3 DNA reads as TGTGCCAGCAGCGGAGCTCAGTTCACAGATACGCAGTATTTT. The rearrangement joins TRBV9 to TRBJ2-3; D not certain. Germline CDR1 is SGDLS and CDR2 is YYNGEE. Trimming shortened V by 3 bases and J by 2 bases, and 10 bases separated the two germline ends. The CDR3 runs 14 residues.

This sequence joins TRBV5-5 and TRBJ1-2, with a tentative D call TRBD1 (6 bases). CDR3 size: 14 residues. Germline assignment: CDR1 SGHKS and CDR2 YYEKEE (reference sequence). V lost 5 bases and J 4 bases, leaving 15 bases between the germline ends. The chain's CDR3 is CASRQGQQLYGYTF. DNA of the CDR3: TGTGCCAGCAGACAAGGACAGCAACTCTATGGCTACACCTTC. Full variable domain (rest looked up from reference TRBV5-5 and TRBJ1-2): DAGVTQSPTHLIKTRGQQVTLRCSPISGHKSVSWYQQVLGQGPQFIFQYYEKEERGRGNFPDRFSARQFPNYSSELNVNALLLGDSALYLCASRQGQQLYGYTFGSGTRLTVV.

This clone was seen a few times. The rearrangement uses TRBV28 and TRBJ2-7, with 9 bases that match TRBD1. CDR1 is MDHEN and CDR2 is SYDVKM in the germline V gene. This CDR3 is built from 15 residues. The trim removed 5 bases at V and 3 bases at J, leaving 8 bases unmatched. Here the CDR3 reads CASSRGQGSVYEQYV. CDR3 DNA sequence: TGTGCCAGCAGTCGGGGACAGGGAAGCGTCTACGAGCAGTACGTC.

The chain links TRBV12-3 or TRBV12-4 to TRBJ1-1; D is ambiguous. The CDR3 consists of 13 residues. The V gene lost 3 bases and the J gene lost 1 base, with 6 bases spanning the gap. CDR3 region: CASSFVPNTEAFF. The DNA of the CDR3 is TGTGCCAGCAGTTTCGTCCCGAACACTGAAGCTTTCTTT.

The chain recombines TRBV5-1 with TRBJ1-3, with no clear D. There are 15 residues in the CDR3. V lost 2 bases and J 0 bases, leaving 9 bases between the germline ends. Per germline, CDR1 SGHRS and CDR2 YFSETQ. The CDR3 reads CASSLSGNSGNTIYF. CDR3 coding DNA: TGCGCCAGCAGCTTAAGCGGCAACTCTGGAAACACCATATATTTT.

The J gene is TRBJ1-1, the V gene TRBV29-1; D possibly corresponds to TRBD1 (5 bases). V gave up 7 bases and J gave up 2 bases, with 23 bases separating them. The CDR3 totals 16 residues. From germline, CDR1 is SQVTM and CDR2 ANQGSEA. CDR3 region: CSGTSIRGTGNTEAFF. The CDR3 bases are TGCAGCGGGACCTCGATCCGGGGGACGGGAAACACTGAAGCTTTCTTT.